This T cell receptor (beta chain) was sequenced during a study of shared clonotypes between healthy human individuals. Study conclusions and caveats: Sample collection involved blood only; tissue repertoires are likely different. For sorted subsets, rarefaction showed incomplete sequencing despite large depth.

To note about this clone: Its antigen remains unknown.

The V segment lost 5 bases and the J segment 7 bases; nucleotides outside the gene matches: 9. The CDR3 sequence is 15 residues long. The V gene's germline CDR1 is SGHVS and CDR2 FNYEAQ. For every subset, genomic DNA was evenly distributed across several immunoSEQ plates. The assay was immunoSEQ multiplex PCR, and TCRdb's table has in-frame clones only and misses some. The sample records approximately 2,000,000 clones, 80% to 95% being singletons. Terminally differentiated effector memory CD45RA+ cells were left out of the naive CD8 fraction, which was CD45RO-negative and positively selected for CCR7. The study drew its donors from healthy HIV-negative adults without recent acute infections or vaccinations.

Specimen: naive CD8+ T cells from PBMCs. The rearrangement joins TRBV7-6 to TRBJ2-2, with TRBD2 matching 8 bases. This TCR was recovered from a man in his late teens or twenties in good health. Some clones in this sample may be carry-over from other donors' samples. The CDR3 loop reads CASSATSDQGGELFF. The CDR3 DNA is TGTGCCAGCAGCGCGACTAGCGATCAAGGCGGGGAGCTGTTTTTT.